Sequencing of this T cell receptor beta chain was carried out in a study of untreated major depressive disorder. Regarding the study as a whole: All top five TRBV05-01 clones per subject were private clones. TRBV05-01 (Vbeta 5.1) usage was higher in CD4+ T cells of depressed patients than controls.

All participants were of European descent. From thawed PBMCs, CD4+ T cells were purified by negative selection. Repertoires were generated with immunoSEQ multiplex PCR, while TCRdb's copy carries only in-frame clones and drops some. The sample lists roughly 17,000 clones, about 92% occurring once. The germline V gene encodes CDR1 SNHLY and CDR2 FYNNEI. The length of the CDR3 is 15 residues. V lost 5 bases to trimming and J lost 5 bases; unmatched junction nucleotides: 8. Points on this clone: Its antigen is as yet unknown.

The TCR comes from a woman aged 40 to 49 with major depressive disorder. Input material: CD4+ T cells from PBMCs. The chain carries TRBV2 and TRBJ1-4, with TRBD1 identical over 7 bases. CDR3 nucleotide sequence: TGTGCCAGCAGTTTGGGGGGACAGCCAAATGAAAAACTGTTTTTT. Encoded protein: CASSLGGQPNEKLFF.